A selection of T cell receptor beta chains follows, all from one sample in a study of shared clonotypes between healthy human individuals. Data came from immunoSEQ multiplex PCR; TCRdb stores just in-frame clones and leaves some out. The sample yields approximately 1.5 million clones, under 99% seen once. Source material: naive CD4+ T cells sorted from blood. Source of these receptors: a man younger than 40 in good health. Each CDR3 is given without its conserved first and last residue. D genes are given only for firm matches.

NA,TRBV28,ASSLILRQARYEQY
NA,TRBV11-3,ASSSRFSGNTIY
TRBD1,TRBV6-5,ASSFAGTDGYT
NA,TRBV10-3,AIRPVDSGANVLT
NA,TRBV4-1,ASSLEGPSYEQY
NA,TRBV19,ASSGGSTDTQY
NA,TRBV7-2,ASSGRNFYEQY
TRBD2,TRBV5-1,ASSLGPSGSLYEQF
TRBD2,TRBV19,ASSFRGGEQY
TRBD2,TRBV2,ANGLDGNEQF
TRBD1,TRBV18,ASSGDRGPYGYT
TRBD2,TRBV2,ASTFSGSTYEQY
NA,TRBV18,ASSPNGETQY
TRBD2,TRBV19,ASAGTSGSLQF
TRBD2,TRBV30,AWSGTSGSRTGELF
TRBD2,TRBV10-3,AISATSGPDTQY
TRBD1,TRBV9,ASSVGVGGSGRETQY
TRBD1,TRBV25-1,ASSENYRTGGNNEQF
NA,TRBV19,ASRIIGNSAYEQY
TRBD2,TRBV2,ATGDPSGPSYEQY
TRBD2,TRBV5-1,ASGRGSGSTYNEQF
NA,TRBV7-8,ASSLGEADTQY
NA,TRBV28,ASSEGRGLYGYT
NA,TRBV5-1,ASSPGVVSEAF
TRBD2,TRBV27,ASSLWGGHEQY
TRBD2,TRBV12-5,ASGSRRTSGRSRSDEQF
TRBD2,TRBV19,ASSLPGTRVPNEQF
TRBD2,TRBV9,ASSVGSGSTDTQY
NA,TRBV7-9,ASSLAGRSTEAF
NA,TRBV19,ASSKRADLSEAF
NA,TRBV30,AWRARRSTNEKLF
TRBD2,TRBV7-6,ASSLAASGRGEQY
TRBD2,TRBV7-2,ASSPGGASGSPLYEQY
TRBD2,TRBV14,ASSVLAGSYEQY
NA,TRBV5-1,ASSLAGLHTGELF
NA,TRBV28,ASSWRGTSYEQY
NA,TRBV9,ASSVAAGSHEQF
NA,TRBV7-9,ASSSRNEQF
TRBD2,TRBV7-8,ASSLGSLAGGLKGNYEQY
NA,TRBV6-1,ASRRDLNTEAF
NA,TRBV7-2,ASSSGERVLQETQY
TRBD2,TRBV5-1,ASSVEPGLAREQY
NA,TRBV5-1,ASSFRGNQPQH
NA,TRBV11-2,ASSLLSMGLNTEAF
TRBD2,TRBV7-7,ASSPAGGTYEQY
NA,TRBV2,ASRRDLHTDTQY
NA,TRBV4-3,ASSQDVRRQETQY
NA,TRBV28,ASSWVGQPQH
NA,TRBV7-9,ASSLAESGTLKY
TRBD1,TRBV28,ASSLRTGGSQPQH
NA,TRBV10-1,ASSSGVTEAF
NA,TRBV18,ASTATVSGYEQY
NA,TRBV18,ASSPPGLNTGELF
TRBD2,TRBV6-5,ATRAVAGAETQY
TRBD1,TRBV18,ASSPSIAETGANYGYT
NA,TRBV5-4,ASSPTAVGETQY
NA,TRBV7-8,ASSSVEVSQPQH